A single sample gave rise to the 30 T cell receptor beta chains below, sequenced in a study of blood T cell repertoires in COVID-19. Using immunoSEQ multiplex PCR, the repertoire was profiled, and TCRdb retains in-frame clones only, with some absent. Of about 150,000 clones in the sample, approximately 92% were seen once. The sequenced sample was peripheral blood. The receptor source for this set is a woman aged 55-69 years with active COVID-19.

The chain recombines TRBV7-2 with TRBJ2-1; D might be TRBD2 (5 bases). Deletions cut 5 bases from V and 8 bases from J, with 10 bases between. Germline-derived CDR1 and CDR2 are SGHTA and FQGNSA. CDR3 size: 12 residues. CDR3 coding DNA: TGTGCCAGCAGCCTGACGAGGGATGAGCAGTTCTTC. Protein sequence: CASSLTRDEQFF.

This chain uses TRBV5-1 with TRBJ2-1; maybe TRBD1 (6 bases). CDR1 and CDR2 (germline): SGHRS, YFSETQ. V lost 6 bases to trimming and J lost 2 bases, with 12 bases between them. The CDR3 is 14 residues long. The CDR3 reads CASKGTPTYNEQFF. CDR3 nucleotides: TGCGCCAGCAAGGGGACACCGACCTACAATGAGCAGTTCTTC.

The gene calls are TRBV28 and TRBJ1-5, with D unresolved. The CDR3 totals 16 residues. CDR1 and CDR2 from the germline V gene are MDHEN and SYDVKM. V was shortened by 7 bases and J by 1 base, with 17 bases between the two germline ends. The DNA of the CDR3 is TGTGCCAGCAAGGATTTTCTGAGAGGAAGCAATCAGCCCCAGCATTTT. Its protein is CASKDFLRGSNQPQHF.

The V call is TRBV7-2, the J call TRBJ2-6, with 11 bases aligning to TRBD1. The CDR3 has 17 amino acids. Germline CDR1 SGHTA, CDR2 FQGNSA. Losses at the gene ends were 2 bases for V and 5 bases for J; bases not matched to a gene: 5. CDR3 DNA: TGTGCCAGCAGCTTAAGGGACAGGGGGTCTCGGGCCAACGTCCTGACTTTC. This codes for CASSLRDRGSRANVLTF.

The V call is TRBV6-2 or TRBV6-3, the J call TRBJ1-1; TRBD1 agrees at 7 bases. Germline assignment: CDR1 MNHEY and CDR2 SVGEGT. CDR3 size: 15 residues. Trimming cost V 4 bases and J 3 bases; bases outside gene matches: 8. CDR3 sequence (DNA): TGTGCCAGCAGTTCCGGACAGGCCGGGCACACTGAAGCTTTCTTT. The encoded protein is CASSSGQAGHTEAFF.

The chain joins TRBV28 to TRBJ2-1; 11 nucleotides align to TRBD2. Germline CDR1 reads MDHEN; CDR2 reads SYDVKM. Losses at the gene ends were 7 bases for V and 4 bases for J; bases not matched to a gene: 6. The CDR3 is 15 residues long. CDR3 protein: CASILSGRGYNEQFF. CDR3 DNA: TGTGCCAGCATTCTTAGCGGGAGGGGTTACAATGAGCAGTTCTTC.

The chain recombines TRBV30 with TRBJ1-6; 11 bases are a match to TRBD1. The CDR3 has 14 residues. The trim removed 2 bases at V and 11 bases at J, leaving 5 bases unmatched. Germline V gene lookup returns CDR1 GTSNPN and CDR2 SVGIG (reference sequence). The CDR3 nucleotides read TGTGCCTGGAGTTGGGACAGGGGGACGACACCCCTCCACTTT. This encodes CAWSWDRGTTPLHF.

V and J are TRBV7-2 and TRBJ2-2; tentative D call: TRBD2 (6 bases). This CDR3 is 15 amino acids long. CDR1 and CDR2 (germline): SGHTA, FQGNSA. V lost 2 bases and J 2 bases, leaving 9 bases between the germline ends. The CDR3 loop reads CASSLLGLNTGELFF. The DNA for the CDR3 is TGTGCCAGCAGCTTACTGGGACTTAACACCGGGGAGCTGTTTTTT.

This chain connects TRBV24-1 to TRBJ1-4; a possible D gene is TRBD1 (5 bases). The germline gives CDR1 KGHDR, CDR2 SFDVKD. This CDR3 has 15 residues. Trimming removed 5 bases from V and 3 bases from J, with 12 bases in between. CDR3 coding DNA: TGTGCCACCAGTGCCCAGGGTCCGCCTAATGAAAAACTGTTTTTT. It specifies CATSAQGPPNEKLFF.

The CDR3 region is CASGTLGGGTEAFF. The CDR3 coding sequence is TGTGCCAGCGGGACTCTAGGGGGCGGCACTGAAGCTTTCTTT. The J gene is TRBJ1-1, the V gene TRBV2; the match to TRBD1 covers 7 bases. Trimming cost V 8 bases and J 4 bases; bases outside gene matches: 10. Looked up from germline, CDR1 is SNHLY and CDR2 is FYNNEI. The CDR3 extends over 14 amino acids.

The chain recombines TRBV5-1 with TRBJ2-1; 8 nucleotides agree with TRBD2. CDR1 and CDR2 (germline): SGHRS, YFSETQ. V was pared by 3 bases and J by 8 bases, with 4 bases of the junction left unmatched. The CDR3 has 13 residues. CDR3: CASSSGTRDEQFF. The CDR3 bases are TGCGCCAGCAGCTCTGGGACTAGAGATGAGCAGTTCTTC.

The chain recombines TRBV5-1 with TRBJ1-2, with D maybe TRBD1 (6 bases). Per germline, CDR1 SGHRS and CDR2 YFSETQ. CDR3 size: 12 residues. Between the trimmed V and J ends, which lost 2 bases and 7 bases, there was a span of 9 bases. In DNA form, the CDR3 reads TGCGCCAGCAGCTTACAGGACAGTGGCTACACCTTC. It yields the protein CASSLQDSGYTF.

The chain joins TRBV6-5 to TRBJ1-2; 9 nucleotides align to TRBD1. From germline, CDR1 is MNHEY and CDR2 SVGAGI. J was trimmed by 5 bases and V by 4 bases; bases with no gene match: 5. The CDR3 is 14 amino acids. The DNA of the CDR3 is TGTGCCAGCAGTTTTGGGACAGGGACTTATGGCTACACCTTC. This translates into CASSFGTGTYGYTF.

The chain uses TRBV3-1 (or the pseudogene TRBV3-2) and TRBJ2-4; the D gene is possibly TRBD2 (6 bases). Germline-derived CDR1 and CDR2 are LGHDT and YNNKEL (reference sequence). This CDR3 comprises 15 residues. V lost 1 base and J 6 bases, leaving 13 bases between the germline ends. CDR3 residues: CASSQGVAAGNIQYF. CDR3 nucleotide sequence: TGTGCCAGCAGCCAAGGAGTAGCGGCGGGAAACATTCAGTACTTC.

The chain joins TRBV28 to TRBJ2-7, with TRBD2 matching 10 bases. V trimming: 2 bases; J trimming: 4 bases; junction bases outside the gene matches: 11. Per germline, CDR1 MDHEN and CDR2 SYDVKM. This CDR3 region has 17 residues. The DNA for the CDR3 is TGTGCCAGCAGTTTAGGGCTAGCGGGAGTTATGACGTACGAGCAGTACTTC. Residues: CASSLGLAGVMTYEQYF.

The chain is built from TRBV5-1 and TRBJ1-1, with unresolved D. V was pared by 0 bases and J by 2 bases, with 8 bases between. The CDR3 length is 14 residues. CDR1 and CDR2 from the germline V gene are SGHRS and YFSETQ. The CDR3 loop is CASSLVVENTEAFF. The DNA of the CDR3 is TGCGCCAGCAGCTTGGTGGTAGAAAACACTGAAGCTTTCTTT.

The chain joins TRBV25-1 to TRBJ1-6; no firm D call. V lost 3 bases and J lost 8, with 20 bases in between. The CDR3 loop spans 17 amino acids. CDR1 and CDR2 from the germline V gene are MGHDK and SYGVNS. The CDR3 reads CASSDPILGSQHSPLHF. Here the CDR3 DNA reads TGTGCCAGCAGTGATCCGATTTTGGGCAGCCAGCATTCACCCCTCCACTTT.

The chain's CDR3 is CAISGPSGRMRGSTDTQYF. The CDR3, as DNA: TGTGCCATCAGTGGGCCAAGCGGGAGGATGAGGGGTAGCACAGATACGCAGTATTTT. This chain links TRBV10-3 with TRBJ2-3; 9 bases map to TRBD2. Germline lookup yields CDR1 ENHRY and CDR2 SYGVKD. The CDR3 length is 19 residues. V lost 4 bases, J lost 0 bases, and 14 bases stayed unmatched.

This clone was seen once. V usage is TRBV28 and J usage is TRBJ2-7; 8 nucleotides agree with TRBD2. The V and J ends lost 5 bases and 3 bases, in that order; junction bases with no gene match: 9. The CDR3 is made up of 15 amino acids. CDR1 MDHEN and CDR2 SYDVKM come from the germline V gene. CDR3 loop: CASSPTGGAYYEQYF. The DNA for the CDR3 is TGTGCCAGCAGTCCTACGGGAGGGGCTTACTACGAGCAGTACTTC.

The V and J genes are TRBV18 and TRBJ1-6, with D uncertain. CDR1 is KGHSH, CDR2 LQKENI, per germline. Deletions cut 6 bases from V and 5 bases from J, with 11 bases between. The CDR3 length is 14 residues. CDR3 in DNA: TGTGCCAGCTCGAACAGCAGAGATAATTCACCCCTCCACTTT. Its protein product is CASSNSRDNSPLHF.

This sequence joins TRBV7-9 and TRBJ1-1; possible D gene TRBD1, 5 bases. Germline V gene data show CDR1 as SEHNR and CDR2 as FQNEAQ (reference sequence). The V gene lost 7 bases and the J gene lost 6 bases, with 18 bases spanning the gap. CDR3 length: 14 amino acids. DNA for the CDR3: TGTGCCAGCAATCTGCGGCCCGGACAAGCTGAAGCTTTCTTT. Residues: CASNLRPGQAEAFF.

The chain links TRBV4-3 to TRBJ1-6; tentative D call: TRBD1 (5 bases). Germline CDR1 LGHNA, CDR2 YSLEER. V was pared by 4 bases and J by 5 bases, with 12 bases between. This CDR3 is 15 amino acids long. In nucleotides, the CDR3 is TGCGCCAGCAGCCGGTCGGCGGGGGATAATTCACCCCTCCACTTT. It is translated as CASSRSAGDNSPLHF.

The chain carries TRBV3-1 (or the pseudogene TRBV3-2) and TRBJ2-1, with D possibly being TRBD1 (5 bases). Deletions cut 4 bases from V and 7 bases from J, with 14 bases between. The CDR3 loop spans 14 amino acids. Germline V lookup: CDR1 LGHDT, CDR2 YNNKEL (reference sequence). Here the CDR3 DNA reads TGTGCCAGCAGCCCGTTCGGCAGGGTGAATGAGCAGTTCTTC. The encoded protein is CASSPFGRVNEQFF.

The chain uses TRBV21-1 and TRBJ2-1; the D call of TRBD2 is as the table states it, not checked on the DNA. TRBV21-1 is described as a pseudogene. This CDR3 comprises 17 residues. This chain's CDR3 is CASSKNPSGRAYNEQFF. The CDR3 DNA sequence: TGTGCCAGCAGCAAAAACCCCAGCGGGAGGGCCTACAATGAGCAGTTCTTC.

The chain employs TRBV5-6 and TRBJ1-3; 9 bases match TRBD1. Germline lookup yields CDR1 SGHDT and CDR2 YYEEEE. The V and J ends lost 4 bases and 0 bases, in that order; junction bases with no gene match: 5. The CDR3 spans 16 residues. As DNA, the CDR3 is TGTGCCAGCAGCAGGGGACAGGGAGGCTCTGGAAACACCATATATTTT. It codes for CASSRGQGGSGNTIYF.

V usage is TRBV29-1 and J usage is TRBJ2-2, with D possibly matching TRBD1 (6 bases). Germline V CDR1 and CDR2: SQVTM, ANQGSEA. Trimming stripped 4 bases from V and 5 bases from J, with 14 bases between. The CDR3 runs 14 residues. Here the CDR3 reads CSVGGRGSTGELFF. The DNA for the CDR3 is TGCAGCGTTGGAGGCAGGGGTTCGACCGGGGAGCTGTTTTTT.

The J gene is TRBJ1-1, the V gene TRBV28; D gene unclear. CDR3 length: 14 amino acids. V was trimmed by 2 bases and J by 2 bases, leaving 9 bases between them. The germline V gene has CDR1 MDHEN and CDR2 SYDVKM. CDR3 DNA: TGTGCCAGCAGTTTAGGGCGTGACAACACTGAAGCTTTCTTT. This gives the protein CASSLGRDNTEAFF.

The V and J genes are TRBV2 and TRBJ1-5; D not certain. Germline values: CDR1 SNHLY, CDR2 FYNNEI. The CDR3 covers 14 residues. V lost 8 bases and J 0 bases, leaving 11 bases between the germline ends. CDR3 coding DNA: TGTGCCAGCCGGGTTCAGATTAGCAATCAGCCCCAGCATTTT. Translating gives CASRVQISNQPQHF.

The V call is TRBV4-1, the J call TRBJ2-7, with 10 bases that match TRBD1. The CDR3 is made up of 14 amino acids. V shed 5 bases, J shed 4 bases, and the junction held 5 bases outside the gene matches. CDR1 is MGHRA and CDR2 is YSYEKL in the germline V gene. The CDR3 DNA sequence: TGCGCCAGCAGCATTCTGGACAGGGGGTACGAGCAGTACTTC. Its translation: CASSILDRGYEQYF.

The chain couples TRBV15 to TRBJ1-3; 7 nucleotides line up with TRBD1. V trimming: 3 bases; J trimming: 0 bases; junction bases outside the gene matches: 2. This CDR3 is built from 15 residues. Germline values: CDR1 LNHNV, CDR2 YYDKDF (reference sequence). The chain's CDR3 is CATSSDRVSGNTIYF. The DNA of the CDR3 is TGTGCCACCAGCAGTGACAGGGTCTCTGGAAACACCATATATTTT. The whole variable domain, remainder taken from reference TRBV15 and TRBJ1-3, is DAMVIQNPRYQVTQFGKPVTLSCSQTLNHNVMYWYQQKSSQAPKLLFHYYDKDFNNEADTPDNFQSRRPNTSFCFLDIRSPGLGDTAMYLCATSSDRVSGNTIYFGEGSWLTVV.